One and the same sample provided the 9 T cell receptor beta chains below, sequenced in a study of spatial heterogeneity in lung cancer. Each CDR3 protein is one row after TCRdb ran MiXCR on the 5' RACE reads. The top ten clones hold approximately 12% of a sample with around 4,000 distinct CDR3 sequences, approximately 8% of them seen once. The time point is: sample taken at primary tumor resection. No antigen is known for these receptors. Study outcomes and limitations: The number of expanded tumor alpha and beta chains correlated with mutation number.

The sample here was lung tumor tissue, taken at surgery. The source of these receptors is a male donor with early-stage non-small cell lung cancer.

This clonotype came up many times. The J gene is TRBJ1-5, the V gene TRBV28; D is undetermined. CDR3 length: 15 amino acids. Germline assignment: CDR1 MDHEN and CDR2 SYDVKM. V was shortened by 7 bases and J by 3 bases, with 16 bases between the two germline ends. In DNA, the CDR3 is TGTGCCAGCACTTCTTGGGCCGGGTCCAATCAGCCCCAGCATTTT. Translating it yields CASTSWAGSNQPQHF.

This clonotype is medium-sized within its sample. The chain combines TRBV6-6 with TRBJ2-6; D gene uncertain. Trimming left V 6 bases short and J 2 bases short, with 11 bases between. Germline V lookup: CDR1 MNHNY, CDR2 SVGAGI (reference sequence). The CDR3 is 15 residues long. For the CDR3, the DNA is TGTGCCAGCAGGGATGTGTTAGCTGGGGCCAACGTCCTGACTTTC. It translates to CASRDVLAGANVLTF.

There are a few counts of this clonotype. CDR3 sequence (DNA): TGTGCCAGCACCCGAGCTAGCGATCGACCCGGGGAGCTGTTTTTT. Translated: CASTRASDRPGELFF. This chain connects TRBV12-3 or TRBV12-4 to TRBJ2-2; D is possibly TRBD2 (6 bases). Trimming stripped 7 bases from V and 6 bases from J, with 18 bases between. The CDR3 sequence is 15 residues long.

This clonotype was observed many times. This rearrangement joins TRBV27 to TRBJ2-7, with 8 bases lining up with TRBD2. The CDR3 length is 13 residues. V trimming: 3 bases; J trimming: 5 bases; junction bases outside the gene matches: 3. Germline CDR1 is MNHEY and CDR2 is SMNVEV (reference sequence). The CDR3 region has the DNA TGTGCCAGCAGTTTTGTAGCGGGAAACGAGCAGTACTTC. Translation: CASSFVAGNEQYF.

This chain links TRBV11-1 with TRBJ1-1, with D possibly matching TRBD1 (6 bases). CDR1 and CDR2 (germline): SGHAT, FQDESV (reference sequence). The V gene lost 1 base and the J gene lost 6 bases, with 9 bases spanning the gap. The CDR3 is made up of 13 amino acids. CDR3 loop: CASSLVGAAEAFF. The CDR3 bases are TGTGCCAGCAGCTTAGTGGGGGCGGCTGAAGCTTTCTTT.

This clonotype appeared a few times. V gene TRBV29-1 combines with J gene TRBJ2-1, with D possibly matching TRBD1 (5 bases). V lost 1 base, J lost 9 bases, and 16 bases lay in between. The CDR3 has 14 residues. Per germline, CDR1 SQVTM and CDR2 ANQGSEA. The CDR3 sequence is CSVEVIGASLEQFF. As DNA, the CDR3 is TGCAGCGTTGAAGTAATAGGGGCTTCCCTTGAGCAGTTCTTC.

This clonotype is labeled medium-sized (0.01 to 0.1%). This chain links TRBV2 with TRBJ1-1; D unresolved. V lost 6 bases and J 6 bases, leaving 14 bases between the germline ends. This CDR3 contains 13 residues. The germline CDR1 and CDR2 sequences are SNHLY and FYNNEI. The CDR3 reads CASRAGRWSEAFF. The CDR3 DNA follows: TGTGCCAGCAGGGCCGGGAGGTGGTCTGAAGCTTTCTTT.

This clonotype is medium-sized in the sample. The gene calls are TRBV9 and TRBJ2-1, with 12 bases lining up with TRBD2. The CDR3 length is 15 residues. Losses at the gene ends were 0 bases for V and 7 bases for J; bases not matched to a gene: 2. Germline V gives CDR1 SGDLS, CDR2 YYNGEE. CDR3 loop: CASSVASGRANEQFF. CDR3 DNA sequence: TGTGCCAGCAGCGTAGCTAGCGGGAGGGCTAATGAGCAGTTCTTC.

This clonotype is medium-sized. This chain connects TRBV7-2 to TRBJ1-2, with TRBD1 as a possible D gene (5 bases). CDR1 is SGHTA, CDR2 FQGNSA, per germline. The CDR3 is made up of 14 amino acids. Trimming removed 1 base at V and 2 bases at J, with 8 bases between. CDR3 sequence: CASSLVAGNYGYTF. The CDR3 bases are TGTGCCAGCAGCTTAGTTGCAGGGAACTATGGCTACACCTTC.